What follows are 26 T cell receptor beta chains derived from one specimen sequenced in a study of early T cells in non-severe SARS-CoV-2 infection. A single record per CDR3 protein comes from TCRdb applying MiXCR to the 5' RACE reads. Of approximately 66,000 distinct CDR3 sequences detected, 13% appear once; the ten largest clones hold 4.5% to 5.5%. The material sequenced was whole blood. All receptors derive from an adult who was a healthcare worker with PCR-confirmed SARS-CoV-2 infection or an uninfected control (not recorded which).

This clonotype was observed a few times. V usage is TRBV7-2 and J usage is TRBJ2-1; D unresolved. The CDR3 has 12 residues. The V end was cut by 2 bases, the J end by 9 bases, with 8 bases between. Germline loops: CDR1 SGHTA, CDR2 FQGNSA. The CDR3 loop reads CASSLISVEQFF. The DNA for the CDR3 is TGTGCCAGCAGCTTAATCTCGGTTGAGCAGTTCTTC.

This clonotype was detected only a few times. The DNA for the CDR3 is TGTGCCAGCAGCCCTGACAGGGCACTCCGCACAGATACGCAGTATTTT. It encodes CASSPDRALRTDTQYF. V gene TRBV9 combines with J gene TRBJ2-3; 7 nucleotides line up with TRBD1. The V segment lost 4 bases and the J segment 1 base; nucleotides outside the gene matches: 9. Per germline, CDR1 SGDLS and CDR2 YYNGEE. There are 16 residues in the CDR3.

This clonotype was seen at least ten times. The rearrangement joins TRBV6-2 or TRBV6-3 to TRBJ1-5, with TRBD1 matching 9 bases. CDR3 length: 17 amino acids. Per germline, CDR1 MNHEY and CDR2 SVGEGT. The V gene end was trimmed by 6 bases and the J gene end by 1 base; junction bases not matched to a gene: 10. In nucleotides, the CDR3 is TGTGCCAGCAGAAACCAAGGGACAGGGAGGAGCAATCAGCCCCAGCATTTT. It codes for CASRNQGTGRSNQPQHF.

This clonotype appeared many times. The chain is built from TRBV12-3 or TRBV12-4 and TRBJ2-3; D may be TRBD1 or TRBD2 (5 bases each). CDR3 length equals 13 residues. Trimming left V 7 bases short and J 9 bases short, with 17 bases between. CDR3 amino acids: CASTSRGEGTQYF. CDR3 sequence (DNA): TGTGCCAGCACCTCTCGGGGTGAGGGGACGCAGTATTTT.

This clonotype was counted ten times or more. The CDR3 reads CASSLRAGETGELFF. In DNA form, the CDR3 reads TGTGCCAGCAGCTTACGAGCCGGGGAAACCGGGGAGCTGTTTTTT. V is TRBV7-9 and J is TRBJ2-2; D perhaps matches TRBD2 (5 bases). V gave up 2 bases and J gave up 5 bases, with 12 bases separating them. Germline lookup yields CDR1 SEHNR and CDR2 FQNEAQ (reference sequence). This CDR3 region has 15 residues.

The chain is built from TRBV7-2 and TRBJ2-7, with D perhaps matching TRBD2 (6 bases). CDR3 length: 13 residues. Deletions cut 4 bases from V and 2 bases from J, with 9 bases between. Germline V gene lookup returns CDR1 SGHTA and CDR2 FQGNSA. As DNA, the CDR3 is TGTGCCAGCAGCTCCCAGCGGGCCTACGAGCAGTACTTC. Encoded protein: CASSSQRAYEQYF.

In this sample, this clonotype turned up many times. The chain joins TRBV27 to TRBJ2-3; no clear D. The germline CDR1 and CDR2 sequences are MNHEY and SMNVEV (reference sequence). CDR3 size: 14 residues. Trimming took off 8 bases at V and 0 bases at J, with 12 bases between the two ends. The CDR3 reads CASDSCTSTDTQYF. The CDR3 DNA follows: TGTGCCAGCGACTCGTGCACTAGCACAGATACGCAGTATTTT.

This clonotype has at least ten counts. The chain has TRBV11-2 and TRBJ2-3; 11 nucleotides align to TRBD1. From germline, CDR1 is SGHAT and CDR2 FQNNGV. With 5 bases clipped from V and 7 bases from J, the junction kept 8 bases outside the gene matches. CDR3 size: 15 residues. CDR3 sequence: CASSLGQGDVYTQYF. CDR3 sequence (DNA): TGTGCCAGCAGCCTGGGACAGGGGGACGTGTATACGCAGTATTTT.

V is TRBV30 and J is TRBJ1-5; D gene ambiguous. This CDR3 contains 14 residues. Germline CDR1 and CDR2: GTSNPN and SVGIG (reference sequence). The V end lost 0 bases, the J end lost 5 bases, and 11 bases lay between the germline ends. The CDR3 sequence: CAWSVKRQDQPQHF. The CDR3 nucleotides are TGTGCCTGGAGTGTAAAACGTCAAGATCAGCCCCAGCATTTT. Using reference TRBV30 and TRBJ1-5 for the parts outside the CDR3, the full variable domain is SQTIHQWPATLVQPVGSPLSLECTVEGTSNPNLYWYRQAAGRGLQLLFYSVGIGQISSEVPQNLSASRPQDRQFILSSKKLLLSDSGFYLCAWSVKRQDQPQHFGDGTRLSIL.

On this clonotype: A much larger clone is a single base away; this may be a read error. The rearrangement links TRBV14 to TRBJ1-1; unclear D gene. Germline CDR1 is SGHDN and CDR2 is FVKESK. The CDR3 has 14 amino acids. Between the trimmed V and J ends, which lost 1 base and 3 bases, there was a span of 9 bases. CDR3 nucleotides: TGTGCCAGCAGCCAAGTCCGGCAACACACTGAAGCTTTCTTT. It yields the protein CASSQVRQHTEAFF.

This clonotype was recorded a few times. The rearrangement joins TRBV27 to TRBJ2-5; weak D call: TRBD1 (5 bases). CDR1 is MNHEY and CDR2 is SMNVEV in the germline V gene (reference sequence). Trimming removed 5 bases at V and 0 bases at J, with 13 bases between. The CDR3 totals 15 residues. The CDR3 DNA sequence: TGTGCCAGCAGTCCAGTGGACATTTACCAAGAGACCCAGTACTTC. Translated, it gives CASSPVDIYQETQYF.

V is TRBV2 and J is TRBJ2-7; D gene unclear. Germline-derived CDR1 and CDR2 are SNHLY and FYNNEI. V was pared by 11 bases and J by 3 bases, with 17 bases between. The length of the CDR3 is 13 residues. CDR3 in amino acids: CAGRTLIGYEQYF. As DNA, the CDR3 is TGTGCCGGACGGACCTTGATTGGCTACGAGCAGTACTTC.

Many counts were recorded for this clonotype. V gene TRBV19 combines with J gene TRBJ2-7; 11 bases match TRBD1. This CDR3 is 14 amino acids long. Germline CDR1 and CDR2: LNHDA and SQIVND (reference sequence). Losses at the gene ends were 6 bases for V and 6 bases for J; bases not matched to a gene: 7. This chain's CDR3 is CASRRGTGGSEQYF. The CDR3 coding sequence is TGTGCCAGTAGGCGCGGGACAGGGGGTTCCGAGCAGTACTTC.

This clonotype occurred a few times. The chain recombines TRBV14 with TRBJ2-7; D is possibly TRBD2 (5 bases). Germline CDR1 SGHDN, CDR2 FVKESK. V lost 4 bases, J lost 2 bases, and 18 bases lay in between. The CDR3 totals 16 residues. The CDR3: CASSLLGSGSPYEQYF. CDR3 in DNA: TGTGCCAGCAGCCTACTGGGAAGCGGAAGCCCCTACGAGCAGTACTTC.

The CDR3 reads CASSPAYPRNSTDTQYF. The CDR3 nucleotides are TGTGCCAGCAGCCCCGCCTATCCGCGGAATAGCACAGATACGCAGTATTTT. V and J are TRBV11-2 and TRBJ2-3; unclear D gene. V gave up 5 bases and J gave up 0 bases, with 18 bases separating them. The CDR3 has 17 amino acids. Germline CDR1 SGHAT, CDR2 FQNNGV.

The chain employs TRBV5-1 and TRBJ2-5; D is unclear. The CDR3 consists of 13 residues. The germline V and J ends were trimmed by 0 bases and 5 bases, with 8 bases remaining between them. The germline V gene has CDR1 SGHRS and CDR2 YFSETQ. In DNA form, the CDR3 reads TGCGCCAGCAGCTTGGGACTGGGGGAGACCCAGTACTTC. Protein: CASSLGLGETQYF.

At least ten counts were recorded for this clonotype. V gene TRBV7-9 combines with J gene TRBJ1-1, with unresolved D. Germline CDR1 and CDR2: SEHNR and FQNEAQ (reference sequence). V was shortened by 5 bases and J by 1 base, with 20 bases between the two germline ends. CDR3 length: 17 amino acids. The CDR3 spells CASSHSPLRARNTEAFF. DNA for the CDR3: TGTGCCAGCAGCCATTCCCCCCTAAGGGCGAGGAACACTGAAGCTTTCTTT.

This clonotype was counted between two and nine times. The chain is built from TRBV20-1 and TRBJ2-1, with TRBD2 identical over 11 bases. Per germline, CDR1 DFQATT and CDR2 SNEGSKA (reference sequence). The CDR3 has 16 residues. Trimming took 0 bases from V and 3 from J; bases not matched to a gene: 4. The CDR3, as DNA: TGCAGTGCTAGAGATAGCGGGGGGGCAGACTACAATGAGCAGTTCTTC. Translation: CSARDSGGADYNEQFF.

The V gene is TRBV3-1, the J gene TRBJ2-5; possible D gene TRBD1, 6 bases. Germline V gene data show CDR1 as LGHDT and CDR2 as YNNKEL (reference sequence). V lost 5 bases to trimming and J lost 9 bases, with 16 bases between them. This CDR3 is built from 13 residues. The CDR3 here is CASSLRGHGAQYF. DNA of the CDR3: TGTGCCAGCAGCTTAAGGGGACATGGGGCCCAGTACTTC.

This sequence joins TRBV20-1 and TRBJ2-1; D might be TRBD1 (5 bases). The germline V gene encodes CDR1 DFQATT and CDR2 SNEGSKA (reference sequence). V was cut by 7 bases and J by 2 bases, with 15 bases left in between. The CDR3 sequence is 14 residues long. The CDR3, as DNA: TGCAGTGGGGGCGGAAAGGTAGCCTACAATGAGCAGTTCTTC. Translation: CSGGGKVAYNEQFF.

This clonotype was seen at least ten times. The rearrangement uses TRBV11-2 and TRBJ2-5, with TRBD2 as a possible D gene (5 bases). Trimming cost V 1 base and J 5 bases, with 11 bases left between them. The CDR3 has 14 residues. Per germline, CDR1 SGHAT and CDR2 FQNNGV. CDR3 DNA sequence: TGTGCCAGCAGCTTAGGACCGACTAAGGAGACCCAGTACTTC. Its translation: CASSLGPTKETQYF.

The rearrangement joins TRBV21-1 to TRBJ2-7; the listed D gene, TRBD1, was not tested against the DNA. TRBV21-1 is a pseudogene locus. The CDR3 sequence is 19 residues long. For the CDR3, the DNA is TGTGCCAGCAGCAACCCGCCGGGAAACCAAACCCAATCCAGTTACGAGCAGTACTTC. It encodes CASSNPPGNQTQSSYEQYF.

This clonotype came up many times. The chain employs TRBV9 and TRBJ1-4; 7 bases fit TRBD1. CDR3 size: 14 residues. In germline, CDR1 is SGDLS, CDR2 YYNGEE. With V trimmed by 4 bases and J by 6 bases, 6 bases remained unmatched. DNA for the CDR3: TGTGCCAGCAGCCGACAGGGTTCCCATGAAAAACTGTTTTTT. Protein: CASSRQGSHEKLFF. Full variable domain (rest looked up from reference TRBV9 and TRBJ1-4): DSGVTQTPKHLITATGQRVTLRCSPRSGDLSVYWYQQSLDQGLQFLIQYYNGEERAKGNILERFSAQQFPDLHSELNLSSLELGDSALYFCASSRQGSHEKLFFGSGTQLSVL.

The chain has TRBV10-3 and TRBJ2-2, with D possibly being TRBD2 (5 bases). V dropped 0 bases and J dropped 2 bases, with 10 bases sitting between them. This CDR3 has 16 amino acids. Germline assignment: CDR1 ENHRY and CDR2 SYGVKD. The CDR3 reads CAISESSGGNTGELFF. CDR3 nucleotide sequence: TGTGCCATCAGTGAGTCGAGCGGTGGTAACACCGGGGAGCTGTTTTTT.

This CDR3 is CASSLRDRAADTQYF. The CDR3 DNA reads TGTGCCAGCAGTCTCCGGGACAGGGCAGCAGATACGCAGTATTTT. V gene TRBV6-5 combines with J gene TRBJ2-3; TRBD1 matches at 9 bases. Germline loops: CDR1 MNHEY, CDR2 SVGAGI. The CDR3 is 15 residues long. J gave up 4 bases and V 5 bases, and 7 bases lay outside the gene matches.

The table lists this clonotype with many counts. This rearrangement joins TRBV12-3 or TRBV12-4 to TRBJ1-3; 8 bases match TRBD1. The CDR3 sequence is 15 residues long. With 3 bases clipped from V and 0 bases from J, the junction kept 1 base outside the gene matches. The CDR3, as DNA: TGTGCCAGCAGTTTGACAGGGGACTCTGGAAACACCATATATTTT. Amino acid sequence: CASSLTGDSGNTIYF.